One sample yielded the 8 T cell receptor beta chains listed below, sequenced in a study of blood T cell repertoires in COVID-19. Method: immunoSEQ multiplex PCR; TCRdb's copy keeps in-frame clones and lacks some. The sample has roughly 62,000 clones, about 90% seen once. The specimen was peripheral blood. Receptors were obtained from a human donor with acute or convalescent COVID-19. The donor label of this sample is uncertain.

This chain joins TRBV11-2 and TRBJ2-5; TRBD2 matches 7 bases. The V gene end was trimmed by 2 bases and the J gene end by 5 bases; junction bases not matched to a gene: 8. This CDR3 contains 15 residues. The V gene's germline CDR1 is SGHAT and CDR2 FQNNGV. The CDR3 coding sequence is TGTGCCAGCAGCTTAAAGGGAGGGATGTACGAGACCCAGTACTTC. This codes for CASSLKGGMYETQYF.

The gene calls are TRBV1 and TRBJ1-6; the listed D gene, TRBD1, was not tested against the DNA. TRBV1 is reported as a pseudogene. The CDR3 is made up of 20 amino acids. The CDR3 bases are TGCACCAGCAGCGTCCGCCTCGAGACGAGGACAGGGGGAGATAATTCACCCCTCCACTTT. Translating gives CTSSVRLETRTGGDNSPLHF.

Concerning this clone: The same CDR3 can be traced to other DNA sequences in this sample. The chain carries TRBV6-4 and TRBJ1-1; 8 nucleotides line up with TRBD1. The CDR3 sequence is 14 residues long. The germline V gene has CDR1 MRHNA and CDR2 SNTAGT. V trimming: 5 bases; J trimming: 5 bases; junction bases outside the gene matches: 7. The CDR3 sequence is CASSTSRGQTEAFF. In DNA form, the CDR3 reads TGTGCCAGCAGTACCTCCAGGGGGCAAACTGAAGCTTTCTTT.

This chain joins TRBV3-1 (or the pseudogene TRBV3-2) and TRBJ1-1; TRBD1 might be the D (5 bases). The germline gives CDR1 LGHDT, CDR2 YNNKEL (reference sequence). The CDR3 is 14 amino acids. Deletions cut 4 bases from V and 1 base from J, with 10 bases between. The CDR3 spells CASSPRTQNTEAFF. For the CDR3, the DNA is TGTGCCAGCAGCCCTCGGACACAGAACACTGAAGCTTTCTTT.

The J gene is TRBJ2-7, the V gene TRBV7-2; TRBD1 might be the D (6 bases). The CDR3 extends over 15 amino acids. Germline CDR1 and CDR2: SGHTA and FQGNSA. CDR3 loop: CASSLATGSSYEQYV. CDR3 nucleotides: TGTGCCAGCAGTTTAGCTACAGGGAGCTCCTACGAGCAGTACGTC.

As DNA, the CDR3 is TGTGCCAGCAGGAGTCTAGCGGGGGGGTATCGAAATACGCAGTATTTT. Its translation is CASRSLAGGYRNTQYF. The chain uses TRBV28 and TRBJ2-3, with TRBD2 identical over 12 bases. With V trimmed by 6 bases and J by 7 bases, 11 bases remained unmatched. Germline-derived CDR1 and CDR2 are MDHEN and SYDVKM. The CDR3 totals 16 residues.

This chain connects TRBV11-3 to TRBJ2-2, with D perhaps matching TRBD1 (5 bases). CDR1 is SGHNT and CDR2 is YENEEA in the germline V gene. The V gene lost 3 bases and the J gene lost 7 bases, with 9 bases spanning the gap. The CDR3 sequence is 13 residues long. This CDR3 reads CASSFSGNGELFF. CDR3 in DNA: TGTGCCAGCAGCTTCTCAGGGAACGGGGAGCTGTTTTTT.

This clone was observed a few times. The chain carries TRBV9 and TRBJ2-7; tentative D call: TRBD2 (6 bases). Germline CDR1 is SGDLS and CDR2 is YYNGEE. This CDR3 region has 14 residues. The ends were cut back, 2 bases at V and 2 bases at J, with 11 bases in the middle. In DNA, the CDR3 is TGTGCCAGCAGCGTGTCAGGGAGGCCCTACGAGCAGTACTTC. Translated: CASSVSGRPYEQYF.